This T cell receptor (beta chain) was captured in a study of T cells in localized non-small cell lung cancer. As concerns this clone: Its antigen remains unknown.

TCRdb's copy holds only in-frame clones and misses some; the assay was immunoSEQ multiplex PCR. The sample consists of around 40,000 clones, approximately 80% of them appearing once. Germline V gene lookup returns CDR1 MNHNS and CDR2 SASEGT. The V segment lost 6 bases and the J segment 7 bases; nucleotides outside the gene matches: 5. The CDR3 loop spans 15 amino acids. Study-wide points: Owing to sequencing of a solitary tumor region, heterogeneity cannot be discounted.

This chain uses TRBV6-1 with TRBJ1-6; 11 nucleotides agree with TRBD1. The receptor's source is a man aged 40 to 70 with stage II lung adenocarcinoma. Sequenced here: PBMCs, sampled before any cancer treatment. This chain's CDR3 is CASSRTGGRNSPLHF. As DNA, the CDR3 is TGTGCCAGCAGCAGGACAGGGGGCCGGAATTCACCCCTCCACTTT.